This TCR beta chain appears in the sequencing data of a study of CD8+ T cells in alopecia areata. The CDR3 spans 14 residues. The ends lost 4 bases at V and 8 bases at J; junction bases unmatched: 10. Germline V gene sequence: CDR1 SGHDT, CDR2 YYEEEE. Study-level findings and limits: Higher clonality was seen in lesional scalp than in normal scalp, especially in alopecia totalis/universalis.

Extraction and reverse transcription of RNA yielded cDNA as the sequencing template. The method was immunoSEQ multiplex PCR; TCRdb's version includes in-frame clones alone and lacks a portion of them. This sample yields 98,000 or so clones, of which roughly 59% are seen a single time; around a fifth belongs to the top ten. Sorting from PBMCs produced CD4+ and CD8+ T cells. As concerns this clone: Its specificity is unknown.

This clonotype originated in a human donor in good health. The rearrangement links TRBV5-6 to TRBJ1-1, with 8 bases matching TRBD1. Source material: CD8+ T cells sorted from blood. Here the CDR3 DNA reads TGTGCCAGCAGCCCCTCGGGACAGGTACCCGAAGCTTTCTTT. It codes for CASSPSGQVPEAFF.